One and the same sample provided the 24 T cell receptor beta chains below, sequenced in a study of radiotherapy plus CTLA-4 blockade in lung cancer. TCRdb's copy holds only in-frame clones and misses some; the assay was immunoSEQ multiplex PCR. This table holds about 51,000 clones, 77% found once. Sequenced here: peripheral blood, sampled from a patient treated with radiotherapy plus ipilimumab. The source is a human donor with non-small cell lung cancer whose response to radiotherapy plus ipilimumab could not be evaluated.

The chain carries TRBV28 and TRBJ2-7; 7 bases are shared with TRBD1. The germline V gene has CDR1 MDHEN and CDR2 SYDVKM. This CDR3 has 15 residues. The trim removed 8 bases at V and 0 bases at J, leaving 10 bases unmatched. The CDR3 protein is CASQSLQGTSYEQYF. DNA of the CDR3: TGTGCCAGCCAGTCGTTACAGGGGACCTCCTACGAGCAGTACTTC.

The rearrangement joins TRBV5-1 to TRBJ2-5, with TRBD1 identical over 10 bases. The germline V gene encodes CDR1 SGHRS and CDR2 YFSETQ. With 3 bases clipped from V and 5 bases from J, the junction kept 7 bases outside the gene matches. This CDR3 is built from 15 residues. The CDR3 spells CASSWTGGNLETQYF. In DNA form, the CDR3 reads TGCGCCAGCAGCTGGACAGGGGGAAATCTGGAGACCCAGTACTTC.

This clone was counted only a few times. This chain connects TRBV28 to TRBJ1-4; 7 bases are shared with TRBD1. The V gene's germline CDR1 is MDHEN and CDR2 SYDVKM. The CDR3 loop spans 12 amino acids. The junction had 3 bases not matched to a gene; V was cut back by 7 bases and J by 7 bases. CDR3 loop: CASTGGGEKLFF. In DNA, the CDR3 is TGTGCCAGCACAGGGGGAGGTGAAAAACTGTTTTTT.

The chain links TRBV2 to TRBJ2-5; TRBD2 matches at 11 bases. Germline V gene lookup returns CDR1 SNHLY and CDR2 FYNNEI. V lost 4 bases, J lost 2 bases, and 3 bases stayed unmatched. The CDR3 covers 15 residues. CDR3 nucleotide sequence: TGTGCCAGCAGTGGGACTAGCGGGTCGCAAGAGACCCAGTACTTC. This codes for CASSGTSGSQETQYF. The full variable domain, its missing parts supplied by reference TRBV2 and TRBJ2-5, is EPEVTQTPSHQVTQMGQEVILRCVPISNHLYFYWYRQILGQKVEFLVSFYNNEISEKSEIFDDQFSVERPDGSNFTLKIRSTKLEDSAMYFCASSGTSGSQETQYFGPGTRLLVL.

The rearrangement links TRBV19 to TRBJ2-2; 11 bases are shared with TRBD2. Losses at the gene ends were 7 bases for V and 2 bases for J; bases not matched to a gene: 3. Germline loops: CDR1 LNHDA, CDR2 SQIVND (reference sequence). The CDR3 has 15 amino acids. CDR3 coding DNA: TGTGCCAGTAAACTAGCGGGGGTTAACACCGGGGAGCTGTTTTTT. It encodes CASKLAGVNTGELFF.

As DNA, the CDR3 is TGTGCCAGCAGCTTAGGGACAGCAAGCACAGATACGCAGTATTTT. Protein sequence: CASSLGTASTDTQYF. The chain combines TRBV7-3 with TRBJ2-3, with TRBD1 identical over 7 bases. Per the germline V gene, CDR1 is SGHTA and CDR2 is FQGTGA. This CDR3 contains 15 residues. After removal of 2 bases from V and 0 bases from J, the junction contained 2 bases not matched to a gene.

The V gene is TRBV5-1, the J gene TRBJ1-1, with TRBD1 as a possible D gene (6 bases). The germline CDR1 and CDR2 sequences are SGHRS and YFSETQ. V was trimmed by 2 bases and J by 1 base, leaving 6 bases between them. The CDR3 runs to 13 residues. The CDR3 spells CASSLQGNTEAFF. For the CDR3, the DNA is TGCGCCAGCAGCTTACAGGGGAACACTGAAGCTTTCTTT.

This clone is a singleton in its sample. CDR3 sequence: CASSPSNPGANVLTF. CDR3 nucleotides: TGTGCCAGCAGCCCCAGTAACCCTGGGGCCAACGTCCTGACTTTC. The chain couples TRBV5-4 to TRBJ2-6; D unclear. This CDR3 comprises 15 residues. The V gene's germline CDR1 is SGHNT and CDR2 YYREEE (reference sequence). Trimming removed 4 bases at V and 2 bases at J, with 10 bases between.

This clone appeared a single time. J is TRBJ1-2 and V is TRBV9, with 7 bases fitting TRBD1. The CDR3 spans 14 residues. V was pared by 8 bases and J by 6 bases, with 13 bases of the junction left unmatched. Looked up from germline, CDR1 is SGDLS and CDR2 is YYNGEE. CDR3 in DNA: TGTGCCAGTAAAAGACCGGCAGGGGGAGATGGCTACACCTTC. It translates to CASKRPAGGDGYTF.

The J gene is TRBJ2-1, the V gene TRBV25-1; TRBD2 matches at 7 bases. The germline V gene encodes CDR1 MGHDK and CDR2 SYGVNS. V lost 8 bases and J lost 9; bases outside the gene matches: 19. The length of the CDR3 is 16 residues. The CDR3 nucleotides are TGTGCCAGCGGGTTGGGCCGACTAGCTGAGGTGGGTGAGCAGTTCTTC. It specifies CASGLGRLAEVGEQFF.

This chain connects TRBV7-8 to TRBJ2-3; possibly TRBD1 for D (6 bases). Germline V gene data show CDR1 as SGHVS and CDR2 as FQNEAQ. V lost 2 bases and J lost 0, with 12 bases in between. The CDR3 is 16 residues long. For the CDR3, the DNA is TGTGCCAGCAGCTTAAGGACAGCAGCTAGCACAGATACGCAGTATTTT. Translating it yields CASSLRTAASTDTQYF. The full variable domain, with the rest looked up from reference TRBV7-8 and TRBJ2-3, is GAGVSQSPRYKVAKRGQDVALRCDPISGHVSLFWYQQALGQGPEFLTYFQNEAQLDKSGLPSDRFFAERPEGSVSTLKIQRTQQEDSAVYLCASSLRTAASTDTQYFGPGTRLTVL.

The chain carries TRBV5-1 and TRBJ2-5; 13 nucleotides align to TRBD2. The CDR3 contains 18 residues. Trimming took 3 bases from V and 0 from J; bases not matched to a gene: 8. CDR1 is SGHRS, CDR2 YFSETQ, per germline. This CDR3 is CASSWGTSGDPYQETQYF. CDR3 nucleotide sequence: TGCGCCAGCAGCTGGGGGACTAGCGGGGACCCCTACCAAGAGACCCAGTACTTC.

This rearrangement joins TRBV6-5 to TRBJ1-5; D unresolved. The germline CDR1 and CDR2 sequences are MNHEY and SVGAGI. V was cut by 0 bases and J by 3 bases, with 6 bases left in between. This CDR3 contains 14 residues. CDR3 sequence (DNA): TGTGCCAGCAGTTACTCGGGAGCCAATCAGCCCCAGCATTTT. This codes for CASSYSGANQPQHF.

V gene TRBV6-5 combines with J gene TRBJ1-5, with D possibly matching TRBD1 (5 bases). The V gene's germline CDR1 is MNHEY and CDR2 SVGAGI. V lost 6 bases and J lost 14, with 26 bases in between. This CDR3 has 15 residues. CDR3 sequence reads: CASSPWSRGGRREHF. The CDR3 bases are TGTGCCAGCAGCCCGTGGAGTCGGGGCGGACGGAGGGAGCATTTT.

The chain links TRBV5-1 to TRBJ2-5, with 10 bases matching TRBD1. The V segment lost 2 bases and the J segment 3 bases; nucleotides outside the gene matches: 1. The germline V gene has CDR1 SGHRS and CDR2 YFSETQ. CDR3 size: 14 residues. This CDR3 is CASSLGTGEETQYF. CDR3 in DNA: TGCGCCAGCAGCTTAGGGACAGGGGAAGAGACCCAGTACTTC.

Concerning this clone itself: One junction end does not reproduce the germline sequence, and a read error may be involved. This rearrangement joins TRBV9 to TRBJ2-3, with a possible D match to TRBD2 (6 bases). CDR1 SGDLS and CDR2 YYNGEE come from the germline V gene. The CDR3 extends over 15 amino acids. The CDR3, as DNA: TGTGCCACCAGCCCCTCGGGGGTCCGCACAGATACGCAGTATTTT. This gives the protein CATSPSGVRTDTQYF. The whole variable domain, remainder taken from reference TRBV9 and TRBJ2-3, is DSGVTQTPKHLITATGQRVTLRCSPRSGDLSVYWYQQSLDQGLQFLIQYYNGEERAKGNILERFSAQQFPDLHSELNLSSLELGDSALYFCATSPSGVRTDTQYFGPGTRLTVL.

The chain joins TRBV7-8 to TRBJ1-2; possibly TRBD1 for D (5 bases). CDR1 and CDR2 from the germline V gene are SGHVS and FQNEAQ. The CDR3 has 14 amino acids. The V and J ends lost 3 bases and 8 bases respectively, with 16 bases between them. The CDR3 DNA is TGTGCCAGCAGCTTCCGACGGGGGTCGGACGGCTACACCTTC. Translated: CASSFRRGSDGYTF. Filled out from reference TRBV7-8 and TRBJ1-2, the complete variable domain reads GAGVSQSPRYKVAKRGQDVALRCDPISGHVSLFWYQQALGQGPEFLTYFQNEAQLDKSGLPSDRFFAERPEGSVSTLKIQRTQQEDSAVYLCASSFRRGSDGYTFGSGTRLTVV.

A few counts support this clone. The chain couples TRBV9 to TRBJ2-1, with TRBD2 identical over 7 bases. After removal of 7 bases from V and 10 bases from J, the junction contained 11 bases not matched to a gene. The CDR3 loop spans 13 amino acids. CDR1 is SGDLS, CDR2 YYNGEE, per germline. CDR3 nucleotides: TGTGCCAGCTCCCCCGGGCGGGGACTAGAGCAGTTCTTC. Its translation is CASSPGRGLEQFF.

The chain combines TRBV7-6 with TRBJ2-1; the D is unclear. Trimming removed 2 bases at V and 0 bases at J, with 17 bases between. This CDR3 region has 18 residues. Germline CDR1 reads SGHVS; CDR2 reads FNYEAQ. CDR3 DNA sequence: TGTGCCAGCAGCTTACACTTGCCACGAATTGTCTCCTACAATGAGCAGTTCTTC. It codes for CASSLHLPRIVSYNEQFF.

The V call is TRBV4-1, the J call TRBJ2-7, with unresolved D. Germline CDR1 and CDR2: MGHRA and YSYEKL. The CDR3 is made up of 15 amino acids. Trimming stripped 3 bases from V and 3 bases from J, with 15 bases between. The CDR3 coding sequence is TGCGCCAGCAGCCATCCCGGCGGCGGAAACTACGAGCAGTACTTC. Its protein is CASSHPGGGNYEQYF.

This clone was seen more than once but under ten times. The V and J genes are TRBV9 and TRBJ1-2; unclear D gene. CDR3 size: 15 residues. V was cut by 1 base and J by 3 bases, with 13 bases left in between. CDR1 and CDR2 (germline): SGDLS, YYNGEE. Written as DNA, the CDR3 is TGTGCCAGCAGCGTAAACAGTGGAGGTCACTATGGCTACACCTTC. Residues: CASSVNSGGHYGYTF.

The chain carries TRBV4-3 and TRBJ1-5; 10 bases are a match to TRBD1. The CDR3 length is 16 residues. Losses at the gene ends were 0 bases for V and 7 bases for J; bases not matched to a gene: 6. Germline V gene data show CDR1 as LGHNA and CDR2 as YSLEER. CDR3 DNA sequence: TGCGCCAGCAGCCAAGATATGGGACAGGGGAACCAGCCCCAGCATTTT. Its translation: CASSQDMGQGNQPQHF.

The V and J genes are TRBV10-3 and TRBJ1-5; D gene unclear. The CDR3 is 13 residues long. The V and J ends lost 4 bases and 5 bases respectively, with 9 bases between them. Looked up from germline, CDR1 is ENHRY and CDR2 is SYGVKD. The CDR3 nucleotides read TGTGCCATCAGTGTGGTACTCGATCAGCCCCAGCATTTT. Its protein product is CAISVVLDQPQHF.

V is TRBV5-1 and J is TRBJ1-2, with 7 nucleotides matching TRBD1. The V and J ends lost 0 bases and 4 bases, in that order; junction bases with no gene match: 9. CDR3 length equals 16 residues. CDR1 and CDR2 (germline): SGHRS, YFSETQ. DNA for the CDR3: TGCGCCAGCAGCTTGGCTCCGACAGAGGGGGCCTATGGCTACACCTTC. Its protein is CASSLAPTEGAYGYTF. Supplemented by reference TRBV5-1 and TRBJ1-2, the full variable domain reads KAGVTQTPRYLIKTRGQQVTLSCSPISGHRSVSWYQQTPGQGLQFLFEYFSETQRNKGNFPGRFSGRQFSNSRSEMNVSTLELGDSALYLCASSLAPTEGAYGYTFGSGTRLTVV.